This T cell receptor beta chain was retrieved from a study of blood T cell repertoires in COVID-19. Germline assignment: CDR1 SGDLS and CDR2 YYNGEE. The CDR3 is 14 residues long. Between the trimmed V and J ends, which lost 0 bases and 7 bases, there was a span of 13 bases. The assay was immunoSEQ multiplex PCR, and TCRdb's table has in-frame clones only and misses some. The sample includes approximately 21,000 clones, about nine tenths of them seen just once. The sequence came from a woman of 80 years or more with active or convalescent COVID-19. The sequencing sample was made of peripheral blood. This chain joins TRBV9 and TRBJ1-2, with D tentatively TRBD1 (5 bases). CDR3 protein: CASSVEAEGPGYTF. Written as DNA, the CDR3 is TGTGCCAGCAGCGTAGAGGCGGAGGGACCTGGCTACACCTTC.